This section outlines one TCR beta chain sequence together with its context. This entry belongs to a study of blood T cell repertoires in COVID-19. As for the study in general: Material from acute and convalescent COVID-19 was sourced from the United States, Italy and Spain.

Generated by immunoSEQ multiplex PCR, the TCRdb table keeps only in-frame clones and is missing some. Seen here are roughly 280,000 clones, 75% to 90% observed once, and the top ten hold about 2.2%. Germline trimming cut 5 bases from V and 1 base from J; bases unmatched to any gene: 7. Per the germline V gene, CDR1 is SGHTA and CDR2 is FQGNSA. This CDR3 contains 15 residues. The chain links TRBV7-2 to TRBJ2-5; 7 nucleotides align to TRBD1. Sequenced material: PBMCs or T cells enriched from blood (not recorded which). The sequence was obtained from a woman in her late teens or twenties who had recovered from COVID-19. Here the CDR3 DNA reads TGTGCCAGCAGCCACGACAGGGCGGTCCAAGAGACCCAGTACTTC. Protein sequence: CASSHDRAVQETQYF.